A single sample gave rise to the 32 T cell receptor beta chains below, sequenced in a study of regulatory and conventional T cells in breast cancer. TCRdb redid the calling of the PCR reads with MiXCR, one entry per CDR3 protein. Here the sample spans more than 15,000 distinct CDR3 sequences, 25% to 40% being singletons. Sample: conventional T cells from blood. These receptors were collected from a female donor in good health.

The rearrangement joins TRBV7-2 to TRBJ1-1, with D possibly matching TRBD1 (5 bases). Germline CDR1 SGHTA, CDR2 FQGNSA. This CDR3 spans 15 amino acids. Trimming pared 2 bases from V and 2 bases from J, leaving 12 bases between. CDR3 residues: CASSLQGYGNTEAFF. The CDR3 DNA follows: TGTGCCAGCAGCTTACAGGGATATGGAAACACTGAAGCTTTCTTT.

The chain uses TRBV5-1 and TRBJ2-3; 8 positions match TRBD2. The germline gives CDR1 SGHRS, CDR2 YFSETQ. The CDR3 is made up of 17 amino acids. V shed 0 bases, J shed 0 bases, and the junction held 6 bases outside the gene matches. The CDR3 nucleotides are TGCGCCAGCAGCTTGGAAATAGCGGGGCTCAGCACAGATACGCAGTATTTT. It encodes CASSLEIAGLSTDTQYF.

The chain recombines TRBV4-1 with TRBJ2-1; D may be TRBD2 (6 bases). V was cut by 0 bases and J by 4 bases, with 10 bases left in between. From germline, CDR1 is MGHRA and CDR2 YSYEKL. The CDR3 spans 15 residues. CDR3 sequence (DNA): TGCGCCAGCAGCCAAGATCGGCTAGCGTACAATGAGCAGTTCTTC. Translated: CASSQDRLAYNEQFF.

The chain uses TRBV11-1 and TRBJ2-1; D possibly corresponds to TRBD2 (6 bases). The CDR3 loop spans 15 amino acids. CDR1 and CDR2 from the germline V gene are SGHAT and FQDESV (reference sequence). Trimming took off 3 bases at V and 7 bases at J, with 16 bases between the two ends. CDR3 DNA: TGTGCCAGCAGCTTCTCGGTCTCGGGAGAGAATGAGCAGTTCTTC. Translation gives CASSFSVSGENEQFF.

This clonotype occurred a few times. The chain recombines TRBV5-4 with TRBJ2-7; 7 bases align to TRBD2. Germline values: CDR1 SGHNT, CDR2 YYREEE (reference sequence). V was clipped by 0 bases and J by 9 bases; unmatched bases: 6. CDR3 length equals 13 residues. The CDR3 here is CASSLDRTGGQYF. DNA of the CDR3: TGTGCCAGCAGCTTGGACAGGACGGGGGGGCAGTACTTC.

By share of the sample, this clonotype is medium-sized (0.01 to 0.1%). The V and J genes are TRBV7-2 and TRBJ1-2; unclear D gene. V shed 5 bases and J shed 10 bases, with 11 bases lying between them. The CDR3 runs to 11 residues. Looked up from germline, CDR1 is SGHTA and CDR2 is FQGNSA. The CDR3 DNA is TGTGCCAGCAGCCCACGGGATGCCTACACCTTC. Protein: CASSPRDAYTF.

This clonotype is deemed medium-sized. J is TRBJ1-5 and V is TRBV7-2; no reliable D call. V lost 8 bases and J 0 bases, leaving 8 bases between the germline ends. The CDR3 extends over 13 amino acids. Germline V gene sequence: CDR1 SGHTA, CDR2 FQGNSA. CDR3 nucleotide sequence: TGTGCCAGCTCTAGTTATAGCAATCAGCCCCAGCATTTT. It codes for CASSSYSNQPQHF.

This rearrangement joins TRBV29-1 to TRBJ2-4; TRBD1 might be the D (6 bases). CDR1 is SQVTM, CDR2 ANQGSEA, per germline. The CDR3 is made up of 14 amino acids. Trimming took off 5 bases at V and 5 bases at J, with 16 bases between the two ends. The CDR3 DNA is TGCAGCGTTACAGTTAGGGGGTCTCAAAACATTCAGTACTTC. It specifies CSVTVRGSQNIQYF.

With regard to this clonotype: Sequence at one end of the junction differs from germline and may be a read error. This rearrangement joins TRBV19 to TRBJ2-7, with D unresolved. The CDR3 is 13 amino acids. Germline CDR1 is LNHDA and CDR2 is SQIVND (reference sequence). CDR3 loop: CTSSMSVIYEQYF. The CDR3 coding sequence is TGTACCAGTAGTATGTCCGTGATCTACGAGCAGTACTTC.

This clonotype has only a few counts. The V call is TRBV4-1, the J call TRBJ2-1, with D maybe TRBD1 (9 bases). Germline-derived CDR1 and CDR2 are MGHRA and YSYEKL. With 8 bases removed from V and 5 bases from J, the gap between germline ends came to 16 bases. The CDR3 spans 14 residues. The CDR3 DNA reads as TGCGCCAGCGCGGGGGGACAGGGTGACAATGAGCAGTTCTTC. It yields the protein CASAGGQGDNEQFF.

Details on this clonotype: A much more abundant neighbour one base away suggests this may be a read error. The rearrangement links TRBV9 to TRBJ1-5, with no clear D. The CDR3 loop spans 13 amino acids. Trimming removed 2 bases from V and 6 bases from J, with 9 bases in between. From germline, CDR1 is SGDLS and CDR2 YYNGEE. The CDR3 bases are TGTGCCAGCAGCGTGGACGGACCTCAGCCCCAGCATTTT. Its translation is CASSVDGPQPQHF.

This clonotype counts as medium-sized. This chain joins TRBV7-2 and TRBJ2-5; 11 nucleotides agree with TRBD2. The CDR3 is made up of 18 amino acids. V lost 1 base to trimming and J lost 6 bases; unmatched junction nucleotides: 13. Per the germline V gene, CDR1 is SGHTA and CDR2 is FQGNSA. The CDR3 loop reads CASSLGHSGGAGQKTQYF. The CDR3 nucleotides are TGTGCCAGCAGCTTAGGACATAGCGGGGGGGCCGGCCAGAAGACCCAGTACTTC.

The rearrangement uses TRBV7-3 and TRBJ1-2; 9 bases agree with TRBD1. The V segment lost 5 bases and the J segment 4 bases; nucleotides outside the gene matches: 5. Germline values: CDR1 SGHTA, CDR2 FQGTGA. The CDR3 contains 14 residues. The CDR3 DNA reads TGTGCCAGCAGCCCGACAGGGGGGGCCTATGGCTACACCTTC. It yields the protein CASSPTGGAYGYTF.

This clonotype was observed a few times. The rearrangement links TRBV6-1 to TRBJ2-1; 8 bases map to TRBD2. Trimming cost V 7 bases and J 4 bases; bases outside gene matches: 9. CDR1 MNHNS and CDR2 SASEGT come from the germline V gene. The CDR3 loop spans 15 amino acids. CDR3: CASKIIAGSYNEQFF. As DNA, the CDR3 is TGTGCCAGCAAAATCATAGCGGGGTCATACAATGAGCAGTTCTTC.

This clonotype came up a few times. The chain employs TRBV7-8 and TRBJ2-3; 7 bases are a match to TRBD2. Germline CDR1 reads SGHVS; CDR2 reads FQNEAQ. This CDR3 has 16 residues. V lost 5 bases to trimming and J lost 1 base; unmatched junction nucleotides: 9. The CDR3 protein is CASSPTSAWRTDTQYF. The DNA for the CDR3 is TGTGCCAGCAGCCCCACTAGCGCATGGCGCACAGATACGCAGTATTTT.

This clonotype has more than one count but fewer than ten. This rearrangement joins TRBV15 to TRBJ1-4; D uncertain. The ends were cut back, 7 bases at V and 5 bases at J, with 5 bases in the middle. In germline, CDR1 is LNHNV, CDR2 YYDKDF (reference sequence). There are 11 residues in the CDR3. The CDR3 region is CATIENEKLFF. CDR3 DNA sequence: TGTGCCACCATAGAAAATGAAAAACTGTTTTTT.

By share of the sample, this clonotype is medium-sized. V is TRBV4-1 and J is TRBJ2-3, with 11 bases that match TRBD2. This CDR3 has 18 amino acids. Trimming at V came to 0 bases and at J to 0 bases, leaving 5 bases not matched to a gene. In germline, CDR1 is MGHRA, CDR2 YSYEKL. The CDR3 DNA sequence: TGCGCCAGCAGCCAAGAACCCGGGACTAGCGGTAGCACAGATACGCAGTATTTT. Protein product: CASSQEPGTSGSTDTQYF.

This rearrangement joins TRBV2 to TRBJ1-2; the D is unclear. Germline-derived CDR1 and CDR2 are SNHLY and FYNNEI. The ends were cut back, 5 bases at V and 3 bases at J, with 7 bases in the middle. There are 12 residues in the CDR3. CDR3 in amino acids: CASSNDYYGYTF. For the CDR3, the DNA is TGTGCCAGCAGTAATGATTACTATGGCTACACCTTC.

Notes on this clonotype: A junction boundary mismatches the germline segment, possibly from a read error. This sequence joins TRBV20-1 and TRBJ2-1, with 7 positions matching TRBD2. Germline-derived CDR1 and CDR2 are DFQATT and SNEGSKA (reference sequence). This CDR3 region has 14 residues. The CDR3 DNA sequence: TGCAGTGCTAGGAAGCGGGGAGACTACAATAAGCAGTTCTTC. Its protein is CSARKRGDYNKQFF.

In regard to this clonotype: Likely a read error: the CDR3 ends without its conserved phenylalanine or tryptophan. The chain employs TRBV4-3 and TRBJ2-5; TRBD2 might be the D (6 bases). Deletions cut 0 bases from V and 4 bases from J, with 12 bases between. CDR1 LGHNA and CDR2 YSLEER come from the germline V gene. This CDR3 region has 15 residues. CDR3 residues: CASSQDSLAIETQYS. The CDR3, as DNA: TGCGCCAGCAGCCAAGATAGCCTAGCGATAGAGACCCAGTACTCC.

This clonotype was seen a few times. V usage is TRBV7-2 and J usage is TRBJ2-2, with TRBD2 matching 9 bases. Trimming took 2 bases from V and 4 from J; bases not matched to a gene: 5. Germline V lookup: CDR1 SGHTA, CDR2 FQGNSA. The CDR3 is 16 residues long. The CDR3 reads CASSLMAGGLTGELFF. In nucleotides, the CDR3 is TGTGCCAGCAGCTTAATGGCGGGGGGGCTCACCGGGGAGCTGTTTTTT. The full variable domain, rest sourced from reference TRBV7-2 and TRBJ2-2, is GAGVSQSPSNKVTEKGKDVELRCDPISGHTALYWYRQSLGQGLEFLIYFQGNSAPDKSGLPSDRFSAERTGGSVSTLTIQRTQQEDSAVYLCASSLMAGGLTGELFFGEGSRLTVL.

This clonotype was counted a few times. The rearrangement links TRBV11-2 to TRBJ1-4, with D possibly TRBD1 on 6 matching bases. Looked up from germline, CDR1 is SGHAT and CDR2 is FQNNGV. The CDR3 runs to 17 residues. Deletions cut 5 bases from V and 2 bases from J, with 18 bases between. The CDR3, as DNA: TGTGCCAGCAGCAAAGGATTGGGGGGGCATACTAATGAAAAACTGTTTTTT. Its protein product is CASSKGLGGHTNEKLFF.

This clonotype was observed a few times. CDR3 sequence (DNA): TGTGCCAGCAGCTCGGACACACAAGAGACCCAGTACTTC. Its protein is CASSSDTQETQYF. V and J are TRBV7-2 and TRBJ2-5, with D perhaps TRBD1 (5 bases). This CDR3 spans 13 amino acids. Germline CDR1 SGHTA, CDR2 FQGNSA. Trimming stripped 4 bases from V and 2 bases from J, with 8 bases between. Combining the CDR3 with reference TRBV7-2 and TRBJ2-5 gives the whole variable domain GAGVSQSPSNKVTEKGKDVELRCDPISGHTALYWYRQSLGQGLEFLIYFQGNSAPDKSGLPSDRFSAERTGGSVSTLTIQRTQQEDSAVYLCASSSDTQETQYFGPGTRLLVL.

By frequency in the sample, this clonotype is medium-sized. This sequence joins TRBV29-1 and TRBJ1-2; 8 nucleotides agree with TRBD1. Germline V gene sequence: CDR1 SQVTM, CDR2 ANQGSEA. The CDR3 covers 14 residues. V lost 7 bases, J lost 5 bases, and 12 bases stayed unmatched. The CDR3 region is CSADPTGDKYGYTF. CDR3 nucleotide sequence: TGCAGCGCCGACCCGACAGGGGACAAGTATGGCTACACCTTC. Full variable domain (rest looked up from reference TRBV29-1 and TRBJ1-2): SAVISQKPSRDICQRGTSLTIQCQVDSQVTMMFWYRQQPGQSLTLIATANQGSEATYESGFVIDKFPISRPNLTFSTLTVSNMSPEDSSIYLCSADPTGDKYGYTFGSGTRLTVV.

In its sample, this clonotype was seen many times. The genes are TRBV7-6 and TRBJ1-1; 8 bases line up with TRBD1. J gave up 3 bases and V 5 bases, and 2 bases lay outside the gene matches. The CDR3 loop spans 13 amino acids. CDR1 and CDR2 from the germline V gene are SGHVS and FNYEAQ. In nucleotides, the CDR3 is TGTGCCAGCAGCCAGGACAGGGACACTGAAGCTTTCTTT. Translation: CASSQDRDTEAFF.

This chain connects TRBV14 to TRBJ1-6; 7 positions agree with TRBD1. J was trimmed by 9 bases and V by 4 bases; bases with no gene match: 9. The CDR3 covers 15 residues. From germline, CDR1 is SGHDN and CDR2 FVKESK. The CDR3 spells CASSPSTGTASPLHF. In nucleotides, the CDR3 is TGTGCCAGCAGCCCGTCGACAGGGACGGCTTCACCCCTCCACTTT.

This clonotype appeared a few times. This chain links TRBV20-1 with TRBJ1-5; D perhaps matches TRBD1 (5 bases). Trimming stripped 0 bases from V and 2 bases from J, with 14 bases between. There are 16 residues in the CDR3. Per germline, CDR1 DFQATT and CDR2 SNEGSKA (reference sequence). The CDR3 DNA reads as TGCAGTGCTAGAGATCCTTGGTCGGGGGGCAATCAGCCCCAGCATTTT. Its translation: CSARDPWSGGNQPQHF.

The gene calls are TRBV15 and TRBJ2-3; D is uncertain. Germline loops: CDR1 LNHNV, CDR2 YYDKDF (reference sequence). The CDR3 consists of 14 residues. Between the trimmed V and J ends, which lost 0 bases and 0 bases, there was a span of 4 bases. This CDR3 reads CATSRDPSTDTQYF. The CDR3 coding sequence is TGTGCCACCAGCAGAGACCCTAGCACAGATACGCAGTATTTT. Using reference TRBV15 and TRBJ2-3 for the parts outside the CDR3, the full variable domain is DAMVIQNPRYQVTQFGKPVTLSCSQTLNHNVMYWYQQKSSQAPKLLFHYYDKDFNNEADTPDNFQSRRPNTSFCFLDIRSPGLGDTAMYLCATSRDPSTDTQYFGPGTRLTVL.

This clonotype was observed at least ten times. The V call is TRBV29-1, the J call TRBJ1-2; 9 nucleotides agree with TRBD1. With 4 bases clipped from V and 2 bases from J, the junction kept 5 bases outside the gene matches. Per the germline V gene, CDR1 is SQVTM and CDR2 is ANQGSEA. This CDR3 spans 14 amino acids. This CDR3 reads CSVALGQGNYGYTF. CDR3 coding DNA: TGCAGCGTTGCCCTCGGACAGGGGAACTATGGCTACACCTTC.

V and J are TRBV7-9 and TRBJ2-2; TRBD2 aligns across 13 bases. V lost 5 bases, J lost 4 bases, and 4 bases stayed unmatched. The CDR3 length is 16 residues. The germline V gene has CDR1 SEHNR and CDR2 FQNEAQ (reference sequence). In DNA form, the CDR3 reads TGTGCCAGCAGCCCGGGACTAGCGGGAACCACCGGGGAGCTGTTTTTT. Amino acid sequence: CASSPGLAGTTGELFF.

The chain couples TRBV12-3 or TRBV12-4 to TRBJ1-3; D not certain. V was pared by 5 bases and J by 0 bases, with 14 bases between. This CDR3 has 16 amino acids. The CDR3 sequence: CASSRQVAISGNTIYF. The CDR3 DNA follows: TGTGCCAGCAGTCGACAAGTTGCCATCTCTGGAAACACCATATATTTT.

Comment on this clonotype: The junction shows a germline mismatch at one end, possibly a read error. The chain joins TRBV12-3 or TRBV12-4 to TRBJ2-5, with D possibly called TRBD1 or TRBD2 (5 bases each). The CDR3 is 12 residues long. CDR3 bases: TGTGCCAGCAGTTTGGTAGGGGAGACCCGGTACTTC. This gives the protein CASSLVGETRYF.